The subject of this entry is one T cell receptor beta chain. The germline gives CDR1 MNHNS, CDR2 SASEGT. The CDR3 runs 14 residues. The J segment lost 5 bases and the V segment lost 2 bases, leaving 3 bases of the junction unmatched. Original processing methods: Reference gene primer amplification gave estimated nucleated cell counts. The table came from immunoSEQ multiplex PCR; TCRdb's copy has only in-frame clones and leaves some out. From that table come the V and J calls and clone size; the DNA was used to work out D and trimming. Found here are about 490,000 clones, approximately 85% of them singletons; the top ten hold 3% to 4%. This sample was included in a study of blood T cell repertoires in COVID-19. Study-wide background: The United States, Italy and Spain supplied acute and convalescent COVID-19 samples. The cDNA or gDNA used as material had been derived from T cells, B-cell-depleted T cells, or PBMCs.

The sequencing input was peripheral blood. This TCR was sampled from a human donor in a cohort sampled during active COVID-19. V gene TRBV6-1 combines with J gene TRBJ1-1; 9 bases fit TRBD1. The chain's CDR3 is CASSETDRGTEAFF. Written as DNA, the CDR3 is TGTGCCAGCAGTGAAACTGACAGGGGGACTGAAGCTTTCTTT.